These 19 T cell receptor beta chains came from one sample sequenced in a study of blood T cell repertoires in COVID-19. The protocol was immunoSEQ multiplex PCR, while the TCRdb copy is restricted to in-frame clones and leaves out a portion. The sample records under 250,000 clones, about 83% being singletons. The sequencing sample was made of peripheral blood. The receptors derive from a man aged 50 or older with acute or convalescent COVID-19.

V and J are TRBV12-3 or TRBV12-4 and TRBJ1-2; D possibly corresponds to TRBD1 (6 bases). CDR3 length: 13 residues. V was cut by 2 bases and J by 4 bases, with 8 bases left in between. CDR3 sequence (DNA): TGTGCCAGCAGTTTACAGGGGAGCTATGGCTACACCTTC. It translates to CASSLQGSYGYTF.

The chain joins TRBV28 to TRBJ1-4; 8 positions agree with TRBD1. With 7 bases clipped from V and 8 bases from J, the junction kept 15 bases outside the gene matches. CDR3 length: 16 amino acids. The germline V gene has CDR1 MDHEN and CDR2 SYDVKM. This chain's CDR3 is CASISGQGVENEKLFF. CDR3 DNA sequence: TGTGCCAGCATTTCCGGACAGGGCGTAGAAAACGAAAAACTGTTTTTT. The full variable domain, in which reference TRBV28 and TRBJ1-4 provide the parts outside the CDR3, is DVKVTQSSRYLVKRTGEKVFLECVQDMDHENMFWYRQDPGLGLRLIYFSYDVKMKEKGDIPEGYSVSREKKERFSLILESASTNQTSMYLCASISGQGVENEKLFFGSGTQLSVL.

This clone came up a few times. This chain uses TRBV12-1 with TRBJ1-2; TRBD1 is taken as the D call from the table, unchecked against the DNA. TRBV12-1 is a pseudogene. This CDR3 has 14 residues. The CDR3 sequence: CASRPCPPGAGYTF. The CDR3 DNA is TGTGCCAGCAGACCATGCCCGCCAGGGGCAGGCTACACCTTC.

DNA for the CDR3: TGTGCCAGCAGCCTTGCAAAAACAGGGGGCCACACTGAAGCTTTCTTT. Its protein is CASSLAKTGGHTEAFF. The V and J genes are TRBV3-1 (or the pseudogene TRBV3-2) and TRBJ1-1; 9 nucleotides align to TRBD1. The CDR3 extends over 16 amino acids. The germline V gene encodes CDR1 LGHDT and CDR2 YNNKEL (reference sequence). The V gene end was trimmed by 4 bases and the J gene end by 3 bases; junction bases not matched to a gene: 9.

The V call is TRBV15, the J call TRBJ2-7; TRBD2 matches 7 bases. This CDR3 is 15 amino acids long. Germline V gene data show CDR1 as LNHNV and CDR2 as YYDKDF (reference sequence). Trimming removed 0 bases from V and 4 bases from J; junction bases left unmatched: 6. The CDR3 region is CATSRDRPGGYEQYF. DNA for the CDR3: TGTGCCACCAGCAGAGATCGGCCGGGGGGTTACGAGCAGTACTTC.

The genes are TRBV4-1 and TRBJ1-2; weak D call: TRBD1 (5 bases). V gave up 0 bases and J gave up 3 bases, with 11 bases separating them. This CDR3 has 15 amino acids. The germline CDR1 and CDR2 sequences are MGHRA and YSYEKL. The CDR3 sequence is CASSQEGGGYYGYTF. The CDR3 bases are TGCGCCAGCAGCCAAGAGGGGGGGGGTTACTATGGCTACACCTTC.

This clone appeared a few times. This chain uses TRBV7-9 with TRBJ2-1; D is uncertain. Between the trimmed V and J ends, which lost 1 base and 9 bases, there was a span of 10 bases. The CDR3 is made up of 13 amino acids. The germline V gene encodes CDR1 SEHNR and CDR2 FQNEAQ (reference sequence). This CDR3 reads CASSLGLGSEQFF. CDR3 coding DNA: TGTGCCAGCAGCTTAGGGCTGGGCAGTGAGCAGTTCTTC.

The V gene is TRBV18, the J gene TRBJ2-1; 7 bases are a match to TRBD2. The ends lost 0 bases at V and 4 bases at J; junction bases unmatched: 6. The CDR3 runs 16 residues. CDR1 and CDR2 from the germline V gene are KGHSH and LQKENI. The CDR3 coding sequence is TGTGCCAGCTCACCACCTTCTCTAGCGGTTTACAATGAGCAGTTCTTC. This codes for CASSPPSLAVYNEQFF.

The CDR3 nucleotides are TGTGCCAGTCTACTAGCGCCAACCGGGGAGCTGTTTTTT. Amino acid sequence: CASLLAPTGELFF. The rearrangement joins TRBV6-5 to TRBJ2-2; 7 bases line up with TRBD2. The CDR3 is 13 amino acids. Germline V gene data show CDR1 as MNHEY and CDR2 as SVGAGI. V shed 9 bases and J 5 bases; nucleotides not matched to a gene: 6.

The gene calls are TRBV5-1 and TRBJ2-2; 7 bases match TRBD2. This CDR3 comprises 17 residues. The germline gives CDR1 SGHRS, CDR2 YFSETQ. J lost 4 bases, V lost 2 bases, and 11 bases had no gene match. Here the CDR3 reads CASSFHLARGTTGELFF. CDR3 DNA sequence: TGCGCCAGCAGCTTCCACCTAGCGCGGGGGACCACCGGGGAGCTGTTTTTT.

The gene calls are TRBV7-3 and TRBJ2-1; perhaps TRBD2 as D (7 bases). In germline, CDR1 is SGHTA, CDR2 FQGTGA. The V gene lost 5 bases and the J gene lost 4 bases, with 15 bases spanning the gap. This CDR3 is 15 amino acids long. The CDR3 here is CASSPRGGGYNEQFF. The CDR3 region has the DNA TGTGCCAGCAGCCCTCGGGGAGGGGGATACAATGAGCAGTTCTTC.

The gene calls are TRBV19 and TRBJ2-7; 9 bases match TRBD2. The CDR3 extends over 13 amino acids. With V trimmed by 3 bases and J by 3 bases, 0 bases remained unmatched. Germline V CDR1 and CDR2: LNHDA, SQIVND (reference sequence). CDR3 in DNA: TGTGCCAGTAGTATGACTAGCGGCTACGAGCAGTACTTC. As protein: CASSMTSGYEQYF. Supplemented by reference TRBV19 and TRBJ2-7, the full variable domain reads DGGITQSPKYLFRKEGQNVTLSCEQNLNHDAMYWYRQDPGQGLRLIYYSQIVNDFQKGDIAEGYSVSREKKESFPLTVTSAQKNPTAFYLCASSMTSGYEQYFGPGTRLTVT.

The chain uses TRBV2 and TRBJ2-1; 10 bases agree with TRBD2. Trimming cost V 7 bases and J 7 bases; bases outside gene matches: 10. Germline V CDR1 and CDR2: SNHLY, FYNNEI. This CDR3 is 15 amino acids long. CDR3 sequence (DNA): TGTGCCAGCACCCTTTGGACTAGCGGAGTGAATGAGCAGTTCTTC. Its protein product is CASTLWTSGVNEQFF.

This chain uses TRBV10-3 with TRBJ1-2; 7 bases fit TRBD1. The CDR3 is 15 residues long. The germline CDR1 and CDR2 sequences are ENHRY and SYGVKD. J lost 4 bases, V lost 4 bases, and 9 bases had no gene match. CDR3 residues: CAISVDRDFGYGYTF. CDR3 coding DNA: TGTGCCATCAGTGTTGACAGGGACTTCGGCTATGGCTACACCTTC.

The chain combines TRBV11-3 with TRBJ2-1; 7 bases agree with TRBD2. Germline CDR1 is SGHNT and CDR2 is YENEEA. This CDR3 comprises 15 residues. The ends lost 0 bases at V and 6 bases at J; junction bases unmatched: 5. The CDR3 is CASSLDSVAGNEQFF. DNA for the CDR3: TGTGCCAGCAGCTTAGATTCGGTAGCGGGCAATGAGCAGTTCTTC. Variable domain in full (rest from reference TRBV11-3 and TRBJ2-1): EAGVVQSPRYKIIEKKQPVAFWCNPISGHNTLYWYLQNLGQGPELLIRYENEEAVDDSQLPKDRFSAERLKGVDSTLKIQPAELGDSAVYLCASSLDSVAGNEQFFGPGTRLTVL.

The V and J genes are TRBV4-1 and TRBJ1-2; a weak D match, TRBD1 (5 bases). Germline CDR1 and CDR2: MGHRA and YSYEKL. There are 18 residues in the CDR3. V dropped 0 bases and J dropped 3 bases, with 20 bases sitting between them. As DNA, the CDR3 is TGCGCCAGCAGCCAAGATTGGAGGATGCGGGGGTTAGACTATGGCTACACCTTC. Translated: CASSQDWRMRGLDYGYTF.

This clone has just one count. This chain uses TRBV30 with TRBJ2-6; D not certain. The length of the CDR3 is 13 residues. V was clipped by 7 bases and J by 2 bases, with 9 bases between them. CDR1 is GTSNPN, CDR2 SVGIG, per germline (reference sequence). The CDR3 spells CASYMAGANVLTF. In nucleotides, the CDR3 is TGTGCCTCTTACATGGCTGGGGCCAACGTCCTGACTTTC.

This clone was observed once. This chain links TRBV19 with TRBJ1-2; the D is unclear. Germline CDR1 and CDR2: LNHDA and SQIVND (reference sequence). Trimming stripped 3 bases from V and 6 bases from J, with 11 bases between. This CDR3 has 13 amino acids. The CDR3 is CASSIWSLDGYTF. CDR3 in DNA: TGTGCCAGTAGTATTTGGTCACTCGATGGCTACACCTTC.

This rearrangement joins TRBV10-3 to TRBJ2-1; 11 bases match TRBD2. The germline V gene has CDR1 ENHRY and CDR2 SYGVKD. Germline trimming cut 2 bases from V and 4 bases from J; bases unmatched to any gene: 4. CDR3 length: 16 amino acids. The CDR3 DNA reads TGTGCCATCAGTGAGCACGGGACTAGCGGATACAATGAGCAGTTCTTC. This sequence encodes CAISEHGTSGYNEQFF.